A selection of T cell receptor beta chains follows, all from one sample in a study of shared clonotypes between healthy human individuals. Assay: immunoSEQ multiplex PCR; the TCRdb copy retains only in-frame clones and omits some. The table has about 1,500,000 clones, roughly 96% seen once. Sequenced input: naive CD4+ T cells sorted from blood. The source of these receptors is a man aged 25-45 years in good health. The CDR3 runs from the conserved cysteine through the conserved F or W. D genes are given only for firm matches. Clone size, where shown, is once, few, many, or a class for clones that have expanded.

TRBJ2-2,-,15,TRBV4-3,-,TGCGCCAGCAGCCAAGAATCTGGGGCTACCGGGGAGCTGTTTTTT,CASSQESGATGELFF
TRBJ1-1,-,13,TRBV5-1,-,TGCGCCAGCAGCCTTCTGGGTAACACTGAAGCTTTCTTT,CASSLLGNTEAFF
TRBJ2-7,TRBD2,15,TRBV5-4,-,TGTGCCAGCAGCTCCGGGACTAGCGGAGGGAACGAGCAGTACTTC,CASSSGTSGGNEQYF
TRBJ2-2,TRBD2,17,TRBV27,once,TGTGCCAGCAGTTCCACTAGCGGGAGAGGTAAAACCGGGGAGCTGTTTTTT,CASSSTSGRGKTGELFF
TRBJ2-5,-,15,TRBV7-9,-,TGTGCCAGCAGCTTAGCCGGCAGGGTACACGAGACCCAGTACTTC,CASSLAGRVHETQYF
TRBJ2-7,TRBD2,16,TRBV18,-,TGTGCCAGCTCACCAAGGGGACTAGCGTCACCCTACGAGCAGTACTTC,CASSPRGLASPYEQYF
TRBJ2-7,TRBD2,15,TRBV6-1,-,TGTGCCAGCAGCCCCGGAAATAGCGGGGCCAACGAGCAGTACTTC,CASSPGNSGANEQYF
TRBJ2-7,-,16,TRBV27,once,TGTGCCAGCAGTTTATCCTTTGCGGGTGGATCCTACGAGCAGTACTTC,CASSLSFAGGSYEQYF
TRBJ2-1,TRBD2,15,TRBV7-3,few,TGTGCCAGCAGCGCAGCCGGGACTAGCGGGGATGTGCGATTCTTC,CASSAAGTSGDVRFF
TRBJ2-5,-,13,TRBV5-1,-,TGCGCCAGCAGCTTGCGGGGGAGGGAGACCCAGTACTTC,CASSLRGRETQYF
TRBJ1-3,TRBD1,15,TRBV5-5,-,TGTGCCAGCAGCTTATCAGGGGGTTATGGAAACACCATATATTTT,CASSLSGGYGNTIYF
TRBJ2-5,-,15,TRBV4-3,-,TGCGCCAGCAGCCAAGGTGGAGGGATGTGGGAGACCCAGTACTTC,CASSQGGGMWETQYF
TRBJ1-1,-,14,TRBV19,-,TGTGCCAGTACAGCAAGGGCTCTGAACACTGAAGCTTTCTTT,CASTARALNTEAFF
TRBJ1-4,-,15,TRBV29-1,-,TGCAGCGTTGAAGATCGTTCGGCGAGGGTGGAAAAACTGTTTTTT,CSVEDRSARVEKLFF
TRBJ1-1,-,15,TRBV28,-,TGTGCCAGCAGTTTATCGGCAGGGTTGGGCACTGAAGCTTTCTTT,CASSLSAGLGTEAFF
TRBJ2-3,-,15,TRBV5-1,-,TGCGCCAGCAGCTTGGAGTCGGGTAATACAGATACGCAGTATTTT,CASSLESGNTDTQYF
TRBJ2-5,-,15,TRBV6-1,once,TGTGCCAGCAGTACTCCGGGACACTATCAAGAGACCCAGTACTTC,CASSTPGHYQETQYF
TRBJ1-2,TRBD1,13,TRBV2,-,TGTGCCAGCCCTTTGGGACAGGAGTATGGCTACACCTTC,CASPLGQEYGYTF
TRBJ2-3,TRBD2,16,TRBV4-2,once,TGTGCCAGCAGCCTGAAAAAGACTAGCGGCACAGATACGCAGTATTTT,CASSLKKTSGTDTQYF
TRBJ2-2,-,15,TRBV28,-,TGTGCCAGCAGTTTAGGGACACTGAACACCGGGGAGCTGTTTTTT,CASSLGTLNTGELFF
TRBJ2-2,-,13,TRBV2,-,TGTGCCAGCAGTGGGTCCAACACCGGGGAGCTGTTTTTT,CASSGSNTGELFF
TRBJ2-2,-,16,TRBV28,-,TGTGCCAGCAGGGGGTTAGCGGATACGAACACCGGGGAGCTGTTTTTT,CASRGLADTNTGELFF
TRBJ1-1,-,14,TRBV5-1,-,TGCGCCAGCAGCTCGGGAGGGGGGCTCACGGAAGCTTTCTTT,CASSSGGGLTEAFF
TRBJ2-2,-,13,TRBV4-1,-,TGCGCCAGCAGCCAACAGTGGACCGGGGAGCTGTTTTTT,CASSQQWTGELFF
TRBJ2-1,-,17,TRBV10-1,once,TGCGCCAGCAGTGAGTCGAGTGGCAGCCACTATTCGGAGGAGCAGTTCTTC,CASSESSGSHYSEEQFF
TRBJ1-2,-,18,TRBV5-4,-,TGTGCCAGCAGCCCCGGAACGCGGGGGCCCGGTCTTATCTATGGCTACACCTTC,CASSPGTRGPGLIYGYTF
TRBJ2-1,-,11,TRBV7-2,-,TGTGCCAGCAGGGATCACAATGAGCAGTTCTTC,CASRDHNEQFF
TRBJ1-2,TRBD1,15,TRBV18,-,TGTGCCAGCTCACCAAAGAATGCAGGGGGGTATGGCTACACCTTC,CASSPKNAGGYGYTF
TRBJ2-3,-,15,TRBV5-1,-,TGCGCCAGCAGCCGCGAGGTTACTAGCACAGATACGCAGTATTTT,CASSREVTSTDTQYF
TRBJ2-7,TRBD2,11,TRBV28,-,TGTGCCAGCAGTTTGGGAGGGGAGCAGTACTTC,CASSLGGEQYF
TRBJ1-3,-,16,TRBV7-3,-,TGTGCCAGCAGCTTAAACCCCAGGGGCGCTGGAAACACCATATATTTT,CASSLNPRGAGNTIYF
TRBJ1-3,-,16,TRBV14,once,TGTGCCAGCAGCCCACATGGGGGAGTCTCTGGAAACACCATATATTTT,CASSPHGGVSGNTIYF
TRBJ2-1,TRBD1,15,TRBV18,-,TGTGCCAGCTCACCGAATCAGGGGGCGAGCGATGAGCAGTTCTTC,CASSPNQGASDEQFF
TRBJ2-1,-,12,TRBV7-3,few,TGTGCCAGCGGGTCCTCCTACAATGAGCAGTTCTTC,CASGSSYNEQFF
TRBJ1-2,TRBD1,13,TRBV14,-,TGTGCCAGCAGCCAAGGACAGGGTTGGGGCTACACCTTC,CASSQGQGWGYTF
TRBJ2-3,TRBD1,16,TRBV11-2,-,TGTGCCAGCAGACCTAGACAGGGGATAAGCACAGATACGCAGTATTTT,CASRPRQGISTDTQYF
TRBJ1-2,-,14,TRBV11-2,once,TGTGCCAGCAGCTTCAGCCACTCTAACTATGGCTACACCTTC,CASSFSHSNYGYTF
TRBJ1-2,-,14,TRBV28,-,TGTGCCAGCACCTCCATAGGCAGCGAATATGGCTACACCTTC,CASTSIGSEYGYTF
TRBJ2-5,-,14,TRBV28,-,TGTGCCAGCAGTAGCCCAGGGACAAAAGAGACCCAGTACTTC,CASSSPGTKETQYF
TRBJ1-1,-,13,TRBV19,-,TGTGCCAGTAGTATGGGGCCGAGGACTGAAGCTTTCTTT,CASSMGPRTEAFF
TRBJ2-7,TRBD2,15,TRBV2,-,TGTGCCAGCAGTTCCGGGACTAGCGGGAGGTACGAGCAGTACTTC,CASSSGTSGRYEQYF
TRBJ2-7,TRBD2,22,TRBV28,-,TGTGCCAGCAGTTCCCCGGGACAGGGGTCCGGGACTAGCGGGAGGCGCCGTAACGAGCAGTACTTC,CASSSPGQGSGTSGRRRNEQYF
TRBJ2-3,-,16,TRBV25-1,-,TGTGCCAGCAGTGAATCCCTTGGGTGGACGACAGATACGCAGTATTTT,CASSESLGWTTDTQYF
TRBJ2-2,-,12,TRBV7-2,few,TGTGCCAGCAGCTTAGACACCGGGGAGCTGTTTTTT,CASSLDTGELFF
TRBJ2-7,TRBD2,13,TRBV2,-,TGTGCCAGCAGTGCTCTAGCGGCATACGAGCAGTACTTC,CASSALAAYEQYF
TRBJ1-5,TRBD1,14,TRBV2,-,TGTGCCAGCAGCCGCGACAGGGCAACTCAGCCCCAGCATTTT,CASSRDRATQPQHF
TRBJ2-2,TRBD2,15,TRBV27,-,TGTGCCAGCAGGGGAGCGGGAGGGAACACCGGGGAGCTGTTTTTT,CASRGAGGNTGELFF
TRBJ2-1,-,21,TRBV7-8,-,TGTGCCAGCAGCTTATCGGTGGGAGTTTCCCCTACCCCAAGCTCCTACAATGAGCAGTTCTTC,CASSLSVGVSPTPSSYNEQFF